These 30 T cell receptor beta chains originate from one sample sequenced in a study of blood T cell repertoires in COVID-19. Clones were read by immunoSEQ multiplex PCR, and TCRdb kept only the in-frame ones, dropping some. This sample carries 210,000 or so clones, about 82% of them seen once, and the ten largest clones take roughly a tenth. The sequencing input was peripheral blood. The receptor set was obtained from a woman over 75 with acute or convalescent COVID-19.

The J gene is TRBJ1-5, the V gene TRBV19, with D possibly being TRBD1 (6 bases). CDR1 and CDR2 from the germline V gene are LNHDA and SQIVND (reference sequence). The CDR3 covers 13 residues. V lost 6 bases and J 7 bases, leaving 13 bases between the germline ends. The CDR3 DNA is TGTGCCAGTAGCCAGGGACATCAACAGCCCCAGCATTTT. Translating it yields CASSQGHQQPQHF.

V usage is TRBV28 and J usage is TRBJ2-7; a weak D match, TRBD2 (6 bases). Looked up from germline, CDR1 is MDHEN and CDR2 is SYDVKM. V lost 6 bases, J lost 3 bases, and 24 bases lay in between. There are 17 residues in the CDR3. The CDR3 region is CASRRGTPVLGVYEQYF. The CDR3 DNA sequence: TGTGCCAGCAGACGCGGGACGCCGGTGTTGGGTGTCTACGAGCAGTACTTC.

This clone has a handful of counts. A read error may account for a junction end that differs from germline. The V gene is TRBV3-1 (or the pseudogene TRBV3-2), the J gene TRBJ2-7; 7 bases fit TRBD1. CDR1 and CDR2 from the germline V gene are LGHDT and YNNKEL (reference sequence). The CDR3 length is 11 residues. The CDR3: CASGTAYEQYF. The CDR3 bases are TGCGCAAGTGGGACAGCTTACGAGCAGTACTTC.

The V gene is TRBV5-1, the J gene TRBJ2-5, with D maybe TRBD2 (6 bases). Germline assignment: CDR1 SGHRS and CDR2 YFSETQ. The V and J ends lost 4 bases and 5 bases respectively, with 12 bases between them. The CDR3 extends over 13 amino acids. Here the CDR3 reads CASSLRRGETQYF. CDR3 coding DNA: TGCGCCAGCAGCCTCCGACGGGGGGAGACCCAGTACTTC.

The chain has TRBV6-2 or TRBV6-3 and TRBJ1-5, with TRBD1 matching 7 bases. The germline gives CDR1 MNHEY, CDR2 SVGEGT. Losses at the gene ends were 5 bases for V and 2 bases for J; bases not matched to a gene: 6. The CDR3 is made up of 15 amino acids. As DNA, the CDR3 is TGTGCCAGCAGTCAGGAGACAGGGCGCAATCAGCCCCAGCATTTT. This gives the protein CASSQETGRNQPQHF.

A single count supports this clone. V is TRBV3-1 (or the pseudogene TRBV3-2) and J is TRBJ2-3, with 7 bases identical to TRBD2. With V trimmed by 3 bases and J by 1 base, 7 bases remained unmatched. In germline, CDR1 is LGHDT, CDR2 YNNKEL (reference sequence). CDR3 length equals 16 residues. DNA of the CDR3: TGTGCCAGCAGCCAGTTTTTTGCGGGGGGCACAGATACGCAGTATTTT. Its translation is CASSQFFAGGTDTQYF.

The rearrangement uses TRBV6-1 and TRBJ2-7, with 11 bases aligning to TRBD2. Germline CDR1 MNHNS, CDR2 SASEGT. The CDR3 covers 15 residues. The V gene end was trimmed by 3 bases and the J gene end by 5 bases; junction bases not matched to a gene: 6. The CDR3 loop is CASSERLAGQDEQYF. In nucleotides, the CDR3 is TGTGCCAGCAGTGAGCGACTAGCGGGACAGGACGAGCAGTACTTC.

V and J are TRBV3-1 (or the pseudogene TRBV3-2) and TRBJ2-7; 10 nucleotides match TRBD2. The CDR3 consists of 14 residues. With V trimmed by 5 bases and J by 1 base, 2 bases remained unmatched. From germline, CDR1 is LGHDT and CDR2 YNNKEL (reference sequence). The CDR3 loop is CASSVLAGSYEQYF. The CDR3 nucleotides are TGTGCCAGCAGCGTACTAGCGGGGTCCTACGAGCAGTACTTC.

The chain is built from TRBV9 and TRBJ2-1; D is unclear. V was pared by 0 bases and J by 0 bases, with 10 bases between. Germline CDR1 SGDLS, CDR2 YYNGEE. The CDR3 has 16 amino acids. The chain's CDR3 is CASSVGPLSSYNEQFF. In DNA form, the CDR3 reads TGTGCCAGCAGCGTAGGGCCCCTCAGCTCCTACAATGAGCAGTTCTTC.

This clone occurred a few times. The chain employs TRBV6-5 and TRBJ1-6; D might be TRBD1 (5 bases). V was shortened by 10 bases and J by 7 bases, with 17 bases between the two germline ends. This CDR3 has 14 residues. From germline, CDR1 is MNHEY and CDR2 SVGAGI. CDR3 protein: CAIPGGGGNSPLHF. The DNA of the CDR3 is TGTGCCATCCCGGGGGGAGGCGGAAATTCACCCCTCCACTTT.

The CDR3: CASSLGTSGTGELFF. Here the CDR3 DNA reads TGTGCCAGCAGCTTAGGGACTAGCGGAACCGGGGAGCTGTTTTTT. The genes are TRBV7-9 and TRBJ2-2; 10 bases match TRBD2. The ends lost 1 base at V and 5 bases at J; junction bases unmatched: 1. The CDR3 runs 15 residues. Germline V lookup: CDR1 SEHNR, CDR2 FQNEAQ (reference sequence).

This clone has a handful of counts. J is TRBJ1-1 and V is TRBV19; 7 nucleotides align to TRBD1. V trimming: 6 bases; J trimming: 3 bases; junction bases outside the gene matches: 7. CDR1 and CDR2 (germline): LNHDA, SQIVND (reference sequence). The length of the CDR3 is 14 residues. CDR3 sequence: CASRAGGEDTEAFF. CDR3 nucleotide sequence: TGTGCCAGTAGAGCAGGGGGAGAGGACACTGAAGCTTTCTTT.

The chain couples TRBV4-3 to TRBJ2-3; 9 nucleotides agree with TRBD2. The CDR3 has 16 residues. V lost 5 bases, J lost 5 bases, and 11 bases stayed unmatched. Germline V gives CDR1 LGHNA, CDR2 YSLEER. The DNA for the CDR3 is TGCGCCAGCAGCGTCTACCTGGCGGGGGGGCAAGATACGCAGTATTTT. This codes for CASSVYLAGGQDTQYF.

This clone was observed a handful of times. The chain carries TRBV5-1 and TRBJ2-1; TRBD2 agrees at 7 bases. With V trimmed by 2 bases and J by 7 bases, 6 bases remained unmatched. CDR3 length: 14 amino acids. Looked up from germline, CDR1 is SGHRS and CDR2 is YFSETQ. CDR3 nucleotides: TGCGCCAGCAGCTTTAGCGGGCCCCCGAATGAGCAGTTCTTC. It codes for CASSFSGPPNEQFF.

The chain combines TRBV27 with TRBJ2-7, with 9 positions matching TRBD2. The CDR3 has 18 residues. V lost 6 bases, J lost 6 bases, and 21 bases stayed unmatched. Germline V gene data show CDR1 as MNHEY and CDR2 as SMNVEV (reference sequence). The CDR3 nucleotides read TGTGCCAGCAGCCCACCGCCTAGCGGGATAGGACCCCGTGCCGAGCAGTACTTC. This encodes CASSPPPSGIGPRAEQYF.

CDR3 in amino acids: CASSLELDDEQYF. The CDR3 coding sequence is TGTGCCAGCAGTTTGGAGTTAGACGACGAGCAGTACTTC. V is TRBV27 and J is TRBJ2-7; D ambiguous. Germline V lookup: CDR1 MNHEY, CDR2 SMNVEV (reference sequence). CDR3 length: 13 amino acids. Trimming took 3 bases from V and 5 from J, leaving 11 bases between them.

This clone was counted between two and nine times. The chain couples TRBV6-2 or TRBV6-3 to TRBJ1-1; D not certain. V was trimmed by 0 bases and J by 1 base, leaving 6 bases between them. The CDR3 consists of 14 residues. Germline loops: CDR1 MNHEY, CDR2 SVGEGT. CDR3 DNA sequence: TGTGCCAGCAGTTACTCGGAGGGGAACACTGAAGCTTTCTTT. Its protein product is CASSYSEGNTEAFF.

Written as DNA, the CDR3 is TGCGCCAGCAGCACCTCCGGGACAGGGGGATACAATGAGCAGTTCTTC. It codes for CASSTSGTGGYNEQFF. This chain links TRBV5-1 with TRBJ2-1; TRBD1 matches at 11 bases. V was clipped by 4 bases and J by 4 bases; unmatched bases: 7. CDR1 and CDR2 (germline): SGHRS, YFSETQ. This CDR3 is 16 amino acids long. Complete variable domain (other parts from reference TRBV5-1 and TRBJ2-1): KAGVTQTPRYLIKTRGQQVTLSCSPISGHRSVSWYQQTPGQGLQFLFEYFSETQRNKGNFPGRFSGRQFSNSRSEMNVSTLELGDSALYLCASSTSGTGGYNEQFFGPGTRLTVL.

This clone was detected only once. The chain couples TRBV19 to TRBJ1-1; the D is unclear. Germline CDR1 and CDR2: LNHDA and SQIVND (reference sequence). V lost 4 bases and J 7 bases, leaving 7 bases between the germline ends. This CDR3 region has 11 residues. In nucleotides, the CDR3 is TGTGCCAGTAGTAGTGAGAGTGAAGCTTTCTTT. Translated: CASSSESEAFF.

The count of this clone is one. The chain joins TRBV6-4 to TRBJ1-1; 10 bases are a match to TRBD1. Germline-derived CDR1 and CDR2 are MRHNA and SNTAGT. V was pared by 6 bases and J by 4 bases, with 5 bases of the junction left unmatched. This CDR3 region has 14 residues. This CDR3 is CASRTGGESTEAFF. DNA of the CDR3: TGTGCCAGCAGGACAGGGGGCGAGAGCACTGAAGCTTTCTTT.

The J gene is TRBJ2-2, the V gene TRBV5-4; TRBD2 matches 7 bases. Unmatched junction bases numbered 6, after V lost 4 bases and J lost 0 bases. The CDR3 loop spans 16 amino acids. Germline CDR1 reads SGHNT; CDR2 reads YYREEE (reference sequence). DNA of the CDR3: TGTGCCAGCAGCGACGCTAGCGGATCGAACACCGGGGAGCTGTTTTTT. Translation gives CASSDASGSNTGELFF.

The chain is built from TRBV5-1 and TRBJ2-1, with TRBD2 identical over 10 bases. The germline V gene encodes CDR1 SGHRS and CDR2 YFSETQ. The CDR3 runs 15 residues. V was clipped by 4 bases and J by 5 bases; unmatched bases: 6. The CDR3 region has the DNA TGCGCCAGCAGCGCAGCGCTAGCGGGAGACAATGAGCAGTTCTTC. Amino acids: CASSAALAGDNEQFF.

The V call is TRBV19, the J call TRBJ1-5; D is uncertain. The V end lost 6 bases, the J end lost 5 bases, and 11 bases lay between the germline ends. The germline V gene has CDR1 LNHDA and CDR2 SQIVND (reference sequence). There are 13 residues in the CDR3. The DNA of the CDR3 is TGTGCCAGTAGCATAAATAATTATCAGCCCCAGCATTTT. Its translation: CASSINNYQPQHF.

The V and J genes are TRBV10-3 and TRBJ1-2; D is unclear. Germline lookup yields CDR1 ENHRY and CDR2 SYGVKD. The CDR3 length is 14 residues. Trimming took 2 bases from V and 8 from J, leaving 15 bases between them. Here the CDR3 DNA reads TGTGCCATCAGTGAGGTCCGGGGAGTTAGCGGCTACACCTTC. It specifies CAISEVRGVSGYTF.

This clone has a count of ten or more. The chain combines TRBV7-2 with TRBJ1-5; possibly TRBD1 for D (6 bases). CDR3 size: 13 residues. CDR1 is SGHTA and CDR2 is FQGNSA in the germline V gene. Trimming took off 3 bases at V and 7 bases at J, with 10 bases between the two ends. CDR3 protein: CASSFGGGQPQHF. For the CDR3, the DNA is TGTGCCAGCAGCTTCGGGGGGGGCCAGCCCCAGCATTTT.

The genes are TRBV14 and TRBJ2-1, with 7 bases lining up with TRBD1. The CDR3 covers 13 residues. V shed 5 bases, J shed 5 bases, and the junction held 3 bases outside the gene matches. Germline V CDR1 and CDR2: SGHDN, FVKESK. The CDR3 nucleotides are TGTGCCAGCAGCTTGACAGGGAACAATGAGCAGTTCTTC. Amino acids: CASSLTGNNEQFF.

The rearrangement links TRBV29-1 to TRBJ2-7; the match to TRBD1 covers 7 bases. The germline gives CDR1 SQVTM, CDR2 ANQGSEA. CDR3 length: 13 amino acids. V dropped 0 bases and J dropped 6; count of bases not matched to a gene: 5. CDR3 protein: CSVEDTGAGEQYF. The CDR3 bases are TGCAGCGTTGAAGACACAGGGGCGGGCGAGCAGTACTTC.

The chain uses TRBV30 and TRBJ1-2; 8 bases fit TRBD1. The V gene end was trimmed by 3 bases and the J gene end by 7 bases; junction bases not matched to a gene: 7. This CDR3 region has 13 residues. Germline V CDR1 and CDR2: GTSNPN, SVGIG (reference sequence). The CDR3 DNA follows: TGTGCCTGGAGGGTCCAGGGGGCGATTGGCTACACCTTC. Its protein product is CAWRVQGAIGYTF. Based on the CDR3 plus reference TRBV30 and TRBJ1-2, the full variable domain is SQTIHQWPATLVQPVGSPLSLECTVEGTSNPNLYWYRQAAGRGLQLLFYSVGIGQISSEVPQNLSASRPQDRQFILSSKKLLLSDSGFYLCAWRVQGAIGYTFGSGTRLTVV.

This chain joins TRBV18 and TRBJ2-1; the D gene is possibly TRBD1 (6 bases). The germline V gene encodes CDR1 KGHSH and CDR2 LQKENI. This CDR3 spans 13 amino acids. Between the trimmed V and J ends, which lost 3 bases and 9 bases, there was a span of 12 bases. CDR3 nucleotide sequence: TGTGCCAGCTCACCTAGGACAGAAGGTGAGCAGTTCTTC. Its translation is CASSPRTEGEQFF.

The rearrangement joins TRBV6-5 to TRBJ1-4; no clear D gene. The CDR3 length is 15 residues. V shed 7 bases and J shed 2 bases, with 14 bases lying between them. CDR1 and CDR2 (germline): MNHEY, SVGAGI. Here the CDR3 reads CASKAPGVTNEKLFF. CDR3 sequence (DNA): TGTGCCAGCAAGGCCCCCGGGGTTACTAATGAAAAACTGTTTTTT.